Listed below are T cell receptor beta chains from one sample, sequenced in a study of vaccination and CD4 T cells after COVID-19. TCRdb reprocessed the PCR reads with MiXCR, giving one entry per CDR3 protein. The data show some 10,000 distinct CDR3 sequences, about 29% seen once. What these receptors recognize is not known. Sequencing was performed on CD4+ T cells from blood, cultured in vitro. The receptors come from a human donor in good health. Each CDR3 is given with its conserved first and last residue. The order of the fields is clone size, V gene, J gene, D gene, CDR3 protein, CDR3 DNA. A D gene is named only where the DNA matches it firmly. Clone size is not always given. Where it is, it says once, few, many or a class for expanded clones.

abundance: few; v_gene: TRBV20-1; j_gene: TRBJ2-3; d_gene: -; CDR3aa: CSARFGRPDTQYF; CDR3nt: TGCAGTGCTAGGTTTGGACGCCCAGATACGCAGTATTTT
abundance: -; v_gene: TRBV3-1; j_gene: TRBJ2-7; d_gene: TRBD2; CDR3aa: CASSQVGRSSGYYEQYF; CDR3nt: TGTGCCAGCAGCCAAGTTGGAAGGTCTAGCGGCTACTACGAGCAGTACTTC
abundance: -; v_gene: TRBV20-1; j_gene: TRBJ2-7; d_gene: TRBD2; CDR3aa: CSARDLAVYEQYF; CDR3nt: TGCAGTGCCAGGGATCTAGCGGTGTACGAGCAGTACTTC
abundance: -; v_gene: TRBV5-6; j_gene: TRBJ2-1; d_gene: TRBD2; CDR3aa: CASSFWGLAHNEQFF; CDR3nt: TGTGCCAGCAGCTTTTGGGGACTAGCCCACAATGAGCAGTTCTTC
abundance: few; v_gene: TRBV19; j_gene: TRBJ2-6; d_gene: -; CDR3aa: CASSYDRPSGANVLTF; CDR3nt: TGTGCCAGTAGTTATGACCGGCCCTCTGGGGCCAACGTCCTGACTTTC
abundance: few; v_gene: TRBV28; j_gene: TRBJ1-2; d_gene: TRBD1; CDR3aa: CASKTGYGYTF; CDR3nt: TGTGCCAGCAAGACAGGGTATGGCTACACCTTC
abundance: few; v_gene: TRBV27; j_gene: TRBJ2-7; d_gene: -; CDR3aa: CASSRSSVGASSYEQYF; CDR3nt: TGTGCCAGCAGTAGATCTAGCGTTGGGGCTAGCAGCTACGAGCAGTACTTC
abundance: -; v_gene: TRBV6-2/TRBV6-3; j_gene: TRBJ1-2; d_gene: -; CDR3aa: CASSSITETPYGYTF; CDR3nt: TGTGCCAGCAGCTCCATCACCGAGACACCCTATGGCTACACCTTC
abundance: medium-sized; v_gene: TRBV6-1; j_gene: TRBJ2-7; d_gene: TRBD2; CDR3aa: CASSERRGILAGGLYEQYF; CDR3nt: TGTGCCAGCAGTGAAAGGAGGGGGATACTAGCGGGAGGGTTGTACGAGCAGTACTTC
abundance: -; v_gene: TRBV5-6; j_gene: TRBJ2-5; d_gene: -; CDR3aa: CASSWTVTKETQYF; CDR3nt: TGTGCCAGCAGCTGGACAGTAACTAAAGAGACCCAGTACTTC
abundance: few; v_gene: TRBV30; j_gene: TRBJ1-2; d_gene: TRBD1; CDR3aa: CAWSLLQGANGYTF; CDR3nt: TGTGCCTGGAGCCTACTACAGGGGGCTAATGGCTACACCTTC
abundance: -; v_gene: TRBV7-9; j_gene: TRBJ2-1; d_gene: -; CDR3aa: CASSLDPRRASYNEQFF; CDR3nt: TGTGCCAGCAGCTTAGACCCGCGGCGGGCCTCCTACAATGAGCAGTTCTTC